This is a list of T cell receptor beta chains from one sample in a study of cytomegalovirus exposure and HLA in healthy donors. Sequencing used immunoSEQ multiplex PCR; TCRdb keeps in-frame clones, though not all of them. Here the sample spans about 190,000 clones, about nine tenths being singletons. Sequencing was performed on PBMCs. The receptors stem from a man in his thirties or forties in good health and CMV-seronegative. CDR3s include the opening cysteine and the closing phenylalanine or tryptophan. The D gene is left open where the match is weak. The listing skips clone size in some rows; elsewhere it reads once, few, many or a size class.

v_call: TRBV5-1; j_call: TRBJ2-5; clone_size: -; d_call: TRBD1; cdr3_nt: TGCGCCAGCAGCCCCTCCGGGACAGTCAACCAAGAGACCCAGTACTTC; cdr3_aa: CASSPSGTVNQETQYF
v_call: TRBV4-1; j_call: TRBJ2-2; clone_size: -; d_call: -; cdr3_nt: TGCGCCAGCAGCCAAGTGACGAGGGGGACCGGGGAGCTGTTTTTT; cdr3_aa: CASSQVTRGTGELFF
v_call: TRBV27; j_call: TRBJ1-3; clone_size: once; d_call: TRBD1; cdr3_nt: TGTGCCAGCAGCAGGAGACAGGGGGGAAACACCATATATTTT; cdr3_aa: CASSRRQGGNTIYF
v_call: TRBV19; j_call: TRBJ2-1; clone_size: -; d_call: -; cdr3_nt: TGTGCCAGTAGTATGAGGGCTGAATCTAATGAGCAGTTCTTC; cdr3_aa: CASSMRAESNEQFF
v_call: TRBV18; j_call: TRBJ1-1; clone_size: few; d_call: -; cdr3_nt: TGTGCCAGCTCACCAGTGGCAAAACCTGAAGCTTTCTTT; cdr3_aa: CASSPVAKPEAFF
v_call: TRBV9; j_call: TRBJ2-5; clone_size: once; d_call: TRBD2; cdr3_nt: TGTGCCAGCAGCGTAGGGACTAGCTTTCAAGAGACCCAGTACTTC; cdr3_aa: CASSVGTSFQETQYF
v_call: TRBV6-1; j_call: TRBJ2-7; clone_size: -; d_call: -; cdr3_nt: TGTGCCATCCCCCGGCAGGGGAGAGCCTACGAGCAGTACTTC; cdr3_aa: CAIPRQGRAYEQYF
v_call: TRBV19; j_call: TRBJ1-6; clone_size: once; d_call: TRBD1; cdr3_nt: TGTGCCAGTAGTTCCGGGACAGGGCGTGCACCCCTCCACTTT; cdr3_aa: CASSSGTGRAPLHF
v_call: TRBV13; j_call: TRBJ1-5; clone_size: -; d_call: TRBD1; cdr3_nt: TGTGCCAGCAGCTCTTGGGGGACAGATCAGCCCCAGCATTTT; cdr3_aa: CASSSWGTDQPQHF
v_call: TRBV4-2; j_call: TRBJ1-1; clone_size: -; d_call: TRBD1; cdr3_nt: TGTGCCAGCAGCCAAGATGAGGGGGCAAGGACTGAAGCTTTCTTT; cdr3_aa: CASSQDEGARTEAFF
v_call: TRBV15; j_call: TRBJ1-2; clone_size: -; d_call: -; cdr3_nt: TGTGCCACCAGCAGAAGAACAGTCAACTATGGCTACACCTTC; cdr3_aa: CATSRRTVNYGYTF
v_call: TRBV15; j_call: TRBJ1-3; clone_size: once; d_call: -; cdr3_nt: TGTGCCACCAGCGGTCCTGGGACTCTCTCTGGAAACACCATATATTTT; cdr3_aa: CATSGPGTLSGNTIYF
v_call: TRBV18; j_call: TRBJ1-1; clone_size: once; d_call: -; cdr3_nt: TGTGCCAGCTCACCACCGGGCAGTAACACTGAAGCTTTCTTT; cdr3_aa: CASSPPGSNTEAFF
v_call: TRBV13; j_call: TRBJ2-7; clone_size: -; d_call: -; cdr3_nt: TGTGCCAGCAGCTTGAGTCCCGGGAACACCTACGAGCAGTACTTC; cdr3_aa: CASSLSPGNTYEQYF
v_call: TRBV19; j_call: TRBJ2-3; clone_size: -; d_call: -; cdr3_nt: TGTGCCAGTAGCCCCTTCAGCACAGATACGCAGTATTTT; cdr3_aa: CASSPFSTDTQYF
v_call: TRBV29-1; j_call: TRBJ2-5; clone_size: -; d_call: TRBD2; cdr3_nt: TGCAGCGCTCATGGGCTAGCGGGGTACCAAGAGACCCAGTACTTC; cdr3_aa: CSAHGLAGYQETQYF
v_call: TRBV4-3; j_call: TRBJ2-7; clone_size: once; d_call: TRBD1; cdr3_nt: TGCGCCAGCCGCTACTCCCGGACAGGGGGGTACGAGCAGTACTTC; cdr3_aa: CASRYSRTGGYEQYF
v_call: TRBV7-9; j_call: TRBJ2-1; clone_size: -; d_call: TRBD1; cdr3_nt: TGTTCCAGCACCCCCCCGGGACAGAGCTCCTACAATGAGCAGTTCTTC; cdr3_aa: CSSTPPGQSSYNEQFF
v_call: TRBV4-2; j_call: TRBJ2-1; clone_size: once; d_call: TRBD2; cdr3_nt: TGTGCCAGCAGCCGGAGATCGGCGGGGGACCCCTACAATGAGCAGTTCTTC; cdr3_aa: CASSRRSAGDPYNEQFF
v_call: TRBV19; j_call: TRBJ2-1; clone_size: -; d_call: -; cdr3_nt: TGTGCCAGTAGTTGGGGGGTAAGCAGCAATGAGCAGTTCTTC; cdr3_aa: CASSWGVSSNEQFF
v_call: TRBV5-6; j_call: TRBJ2-5; clone_size: -; d_call: -; cdr3_nt: TGTGCCAGCAGCTTGCCAGGGGCGGAGACCCAGTACTTC; cdr3_aa: CASSLPGAETQYF
v_call: TRBV18; j_call: TRBJ1-5; clone_size: -; d_call: TRBD1; cdr3_nt: TGTGCCAGCTCAACAGGACAGGGTTCAAGTCAGGATCAGCCCCAGCATTTT; cdr3_aa: CASSTGQGSSQDQPQHF
v_call: TRBV6-6; j_call: TRBJ2-3; clone_size: -; d_call: TRBD1; cdr3_nt: TGTGCCGGTTCACAGGGGGATAGCACAGATACGCAGTATTTT; cdr3_aa: CAGSQGDSTDTQYF
v_call: TRBV4-2; j_call: TRBJ2-1; clone_size: -; d_call: TRBD2; cdr3_nt: TGTGCCAGCAGCCAAGCAGGCGGGGGTAATGAGCAGTTCTTC; cdr3_aa: CASSQAGGGNEQFF
v_call: TRBV6-6; j_call: TRBJ1-4; clone_size: -; d_call: -; cdr3_nt: TGTGCCACCGGAGGTCGAGAGGGGGTAGGGGGTGAAAAACTGTTTTTT; cdr3_aa: CATGGREGVGGEKLFF
v_call: TRBV5-1; j_call: TRBJ2-7; clone_size: -; d_call: TRBD1; cdr3_nt: TGCGCCAGCACCTCGACCGGACAGGGCGAAGAGCAGTACTTC; cdr3_aa: CASTSTGQGEEQYF
v_call: TRBV7-9; j_call: TRBJ2-5; clone_size: -; d_call: -; cdr3_nt: TGTGCCAGCAGCTTAAGAGGCGGCGGAGAGACCCAGTACTTC; cdr3_aa: CASSLRGGGETQYF
v_call: TRBV2; j_call: TRBJ1-6; clone_size: -; d_call: -; cdr3_nt: TGTGCCAGCACAGACAGGAGAATTTCACCCCTCCACTTT; cdr3_aa: CASTDRRISPLHF
v_call: TRBV10-3; j_call: TRBJ1-1; clone_size: few; d_call: TRBD1; cdr3_nt: TGTGCCATCAGTGAGAGACAGGGGAAGGGGGCTTTCTTT; cdr3_aa: CAISERQGKGAFF
v_call: TRBV6-5; j_call: TRBJ2-7; clone_size: -; d_call: -; cdr3_nt: TGTGCCAGCAGTCTTAAAGAGAAGCAGTACTTC; cdr3_aa: CASSLKEKQYF
v_call: TRBV19; j_call: TRBJ2-7; clone_size: -; d_call: TRBD1; cdr3_nt: TGTGCCAGTAGTGGGACAGTGGACCCGGGACGCCCGTACTTC; cdr3_aa: CASSGTVDPGRPYF
v_call: TRBV5-1; j_call: TRBJ2-5; clone_size: -; d_call: TRBD2; cdr3_nt: TGCGCCAGCAGCCCCTGGACTAGCGGGGGGCGTGAGACCCAGTACTTC; cdr3_aa: CASSPWTSGGRETQYF
v_call: TRBV5-6; j_call: TRBJ2-4; clone_size: -; d_call: -; cdr3_nt: TGTGCCAGCAGCTTAGGTTTAGCGGAAAACAGTCAGTACTTC; cdr3_aa: CASSLGLAENSQYF
v_call: TRBV10-2; j_call: TRBJ2-7; clone_size: -; d_call: TRBD2; cdr3_nt: TGCGCCAGCAGTGAGTCGCCCCTCGGACTAGCGGGAGAGCAGTACTTC; cdr3_aa: CASSESPLGLAGEQYF
v_call: TRBV27; j_call: TRBJ2-5; clone_size: -; d_call: -; cdr3_nt: TGTGCCAGCAGTCCGGGGTACCAAGAGACCCAGTACTTC; cdr3_aa: CASSPGYQETQYF
v_call: TRBV1; j_call: TRBJ1-6; clone_size: -; d_call: -; cdr3_nt: TGCACCAGCAGCCAAGTCGGGGGGGCAGGTAATTCACCCCTCCACTTT; cdr3_aa: CTSSQVGGAGNSPLHF
v_call: TRBV28; j_call: TRBJ2-6; clone_size: -; d_call: -; cdr3_nt: TGTGCCAGCAACCGGAGCAGACGGTACTCTGGGGCCAACGTCCTGACTTTC; cdr3_aa: CASNRSRRYSGANVLTF
v_call: TRBV2; j_call: TRBJ1-2; clone_size: -; d_call: TRBD1; cdr3_nt: TGTGCCAGCAGTGGGGACAGGACCCCTGGCTACACCTTC; cdr3_aa: CASSGDRTPGYTF
v_call: TRBV23-1; j_call: TRBJ1-4; clone_size: -; d_call: -; cdr3_nt: TGCGCCAGCAGACGTGGCGGCAGGGATAATAAAAAACTGTTTTTT; cdr3_aa: CASRRGGRDNKKLFF
v_call: TRBV5-4; j_call: TRBJ2-1; clone_size: -; d_call: TRBD2; cdr3_nt: TGTGCCAGCAGCTTGGTATTAGTATCGGGAGGGTCCTACAATGAGCAGTTCTTC; cdr3_aa: CASSLVLVSGGSYNEQFF
v_call: TRBV6-6; j_call: TRBJ1-4; clone_size: -; d_call: -; cdr3_nt: TGTGCCAGCCGACGGGGGGCCGGCATTGGAGAAAAACTGTTTTTT; cdr3_aa: CASRRGAGIGEKLFF
v_call: TRBV21-1; j_call: TRBJ1-1; clone_size: many; d_call: -; cdr3_nt: TGTGCCAGCAGCAAAGGGGATCAGGGGAGGGGCAGTCAAGCTTTCTTT; cdr3_aa: CASSKGDQGRGSQAFF
v_call: TRBV29-1; j_call: TRBJ1-2; clone_size: -; d_call: -; cdr3_nt: TGCAGCGTTGTCGAGCTGTATGGCTACACCTTC; cdr3_aa: CSVVELYGYTF
v_call: TRBV9; j_call: TRBJ2-1; clone_size: -; d_call: -; cdr3_nt: TGTGCCAGCAGCGGGACGGGGTTAAATGAGCAGTTCTTC; cdr3_aa: CASSGTGLNEQFF
v_call: TRBV2; j_call: TRBJ1-1; clone_size: -; d_call: -; cdr3_nt: TGTGCCAGCCTCGTTTACACTGAAGCTTTCTTT; cdr3_aa: CASLVYTEAFF
v_call: TRBV19; j_call: TRBJ1-1; clone_size: few; d_call: -; cdr3_nt: TGTGCCAGTAGTATATTTGGCAGATCGAACACTGAAGCTTTCTTT; cdr3_aa: CASSIFGRSNTEAFF
v_call: TRBV6-1; j_call: TRBJ1-2; clone_size: -; d_call: -; cdr3_nt: TGTGCCAGCAGGAAGGAAACAGGGTATGGCTACACCTTC; cdr3_aa: CASRKETGYGYTF
v_call: TRBV28; j_call: TRBJ2-7; clone_size: -; d_call: -; cdr3_nt: TGTGCCAGCAGTTACGCCGGGGAGGAACCGTACTTC; cdr3_aa: CASSYAGEEPYF